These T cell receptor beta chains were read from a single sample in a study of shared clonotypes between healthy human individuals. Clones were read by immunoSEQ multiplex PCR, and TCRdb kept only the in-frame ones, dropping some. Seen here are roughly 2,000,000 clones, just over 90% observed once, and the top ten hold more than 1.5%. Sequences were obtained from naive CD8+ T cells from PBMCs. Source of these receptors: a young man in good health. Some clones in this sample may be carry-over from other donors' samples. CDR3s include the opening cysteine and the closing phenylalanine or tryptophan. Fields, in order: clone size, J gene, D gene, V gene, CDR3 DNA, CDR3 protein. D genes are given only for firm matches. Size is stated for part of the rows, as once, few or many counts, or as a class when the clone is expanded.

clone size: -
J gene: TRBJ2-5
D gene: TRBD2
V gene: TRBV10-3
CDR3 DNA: TGTGCCATCAGTTTAGCGGGAGGGCCGAGAGAGACCCAGTACTTC
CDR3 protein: CAISLAGGPRETQYF

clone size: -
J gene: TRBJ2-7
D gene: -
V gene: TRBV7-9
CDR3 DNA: TGTGCCAGCAGCTTAGACGCCGGGACGCCTTCCTACGAGCAGTACTTC
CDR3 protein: CASSLDAGTPSYEQYF

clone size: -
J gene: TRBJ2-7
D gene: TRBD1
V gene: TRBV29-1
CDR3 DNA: TGCAGCGCCGATGCCGGGACAGGGAGATCCTACGAGCAGTACTTC
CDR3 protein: CSADAGTGRSYEQYF

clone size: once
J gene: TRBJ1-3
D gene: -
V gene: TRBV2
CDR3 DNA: TGTGCCAGCAGTTCACCCCTCGACAGGACGCGCTCTGGAAACACCATATATTTT
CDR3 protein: CASSSPLDRTRSGNTIYF

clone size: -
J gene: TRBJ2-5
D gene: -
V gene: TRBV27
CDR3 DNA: TGTGCCAGCAGTTTACGGGGAGGTAGAGAGACCCAGTACTTC
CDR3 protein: CASSLRGGRETQYF

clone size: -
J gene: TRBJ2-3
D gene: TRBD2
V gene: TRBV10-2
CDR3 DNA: TGCGCCAGCGCTGGGGGGGGGAACACAGATACGCAGTATTTT
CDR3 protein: CASAGGGNTDTQYF

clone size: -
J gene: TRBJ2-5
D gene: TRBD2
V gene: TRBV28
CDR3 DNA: TGTGCCAGCAGTTTATTACCGGTCACTCGGGGGGGAGAGACCCAGTACTTC
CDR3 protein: CASSLLPVTRGGETQYF

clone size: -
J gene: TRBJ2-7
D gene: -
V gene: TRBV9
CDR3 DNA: TGTGCCAGCGGGGGGGCAGGCGGTCACTACGAGCAGTACTTC
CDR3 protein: CASGGAGGHYEQYF

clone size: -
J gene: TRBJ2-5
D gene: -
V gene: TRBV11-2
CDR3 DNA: TGTGCCAGCAGCTCAACAGGGCAAGAGACCCAGTACTTC
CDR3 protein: CASSSTGQETQYF

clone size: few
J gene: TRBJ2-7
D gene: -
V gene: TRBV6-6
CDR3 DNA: TGTGCCAGCAGTTACTCCCGGGAGCAGTACTTC
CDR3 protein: CASSYSREQYF

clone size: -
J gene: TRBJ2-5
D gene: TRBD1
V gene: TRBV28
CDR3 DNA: TGTGCCAGCAGGTTGACAGGGGGACAAGAGACCCAGTACTTC
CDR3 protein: CASRLTGGQETQYF

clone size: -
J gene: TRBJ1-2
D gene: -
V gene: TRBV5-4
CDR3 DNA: TGTGCCAGCAGCTCATCGCGGCCCCTCTATGGCTACACCTTC
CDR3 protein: CASSSSRPLYGYTF

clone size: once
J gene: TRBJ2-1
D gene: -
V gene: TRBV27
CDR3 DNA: TGTGCCAGCAGCCCCTCCTTCCTTACCCTAGGAATAACGAATGAGCAGTTCTTC
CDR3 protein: CASSPSFLTLGITNEQFF

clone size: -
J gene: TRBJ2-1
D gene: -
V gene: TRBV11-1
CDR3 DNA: TGTGCCAGCAGCATCGAGCCGAGCGCGGACTACCGAGATGAGCAGTTCTTC
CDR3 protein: CASSIEPSADYRDEQFF

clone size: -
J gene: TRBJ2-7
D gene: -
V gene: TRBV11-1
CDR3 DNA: TGTGCCAGCAGCTTATGGGACTTGCCCTGGGTAGAGCAGTACTTC
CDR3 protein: CASSLWDLPWVEQYF

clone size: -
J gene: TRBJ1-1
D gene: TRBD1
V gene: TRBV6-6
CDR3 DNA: TGTGCCAGCGAGACAGGGGGGACGAACACTGAAGCTTTCTTT
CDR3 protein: CASETGGTNTEAFF

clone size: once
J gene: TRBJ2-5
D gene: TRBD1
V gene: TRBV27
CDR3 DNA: TGTGCCAGCAGTTCCCCCCGACAGGGTCAAGAGACCCAGTACTTC
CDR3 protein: CASSSPRQGQETQYF

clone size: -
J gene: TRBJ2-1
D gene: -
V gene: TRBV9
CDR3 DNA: TGTGCCAGCAGCGTAGGGAAGGGTTCAGGGAATGAGCAGTTCTTC
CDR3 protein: CASSVGKGSGNEQFF

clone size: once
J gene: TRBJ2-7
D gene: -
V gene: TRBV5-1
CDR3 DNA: TGCGCCAGCAGCTTGGGTGTCCGGGGACCGACCTACGAGCAGTACTTC
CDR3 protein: CASSLGVRGPTYEQYF

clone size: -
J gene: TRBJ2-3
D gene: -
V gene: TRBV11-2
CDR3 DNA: TGTGCCAGCTCAACACCTCCGGGACATCGGCCCACAGATACGCAGTATTTT
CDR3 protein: CASSTPPGHRPTDTQYF

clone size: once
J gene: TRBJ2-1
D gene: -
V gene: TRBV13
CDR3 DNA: TGTGCCAGCAGTACTGGGAGGGGGGTTGAGCAGTTCTTC
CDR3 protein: CASSTGRGVEQFF

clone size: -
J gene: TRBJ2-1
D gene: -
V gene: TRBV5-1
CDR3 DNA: TGCGCCAGCAGCGCCCGGGGCCCCAATGAGCAGTTCTTC
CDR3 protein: CASSARGPNEQFF